This T cell receptor (beta chain) originates from a study of T-cell reconstitution after alpha-beta-depleted transplantation in children. Germline V lookup: CDR1 LNHNV, CDR2 YYDKDF (reference sequence). This CDR3 has 15 amino acids. V was trimmed by 3 bases and J by 4 bases, leaving 15 bases between them. This clonotype was counted at least ten times. As yet, its antigen is unknown. TCRbeta library construction was performed incorporating unique molecular identifiers. TCRdb reprocessed the PCR reads with MiXCR, giving one entry per CDR3 protein. The data hold 150,000 to 200,000 distinct CDR3 sequences, with roughly 11% observed a single time. Study-level findings and limits: Surviving recipient cells, namely T cells and thymic progenitors, were the source of high day-60 TCRbeta diversity in some patients. By about two months after transplant, alpha-beta T cells reportedly arose from several hundred graft clones that had expanded. At the one-year point after transplant, T-cell counts and TCRbeta diversity were found to come mostly from T cells that had been newly produced.

This TCR derives from a boy aged 2 to 9 with acute myeloid leukemia, due to receive a stem cell transplant. Sequences were derived from PBMCs, sampled before TCRalphabeta/CD19-depleted stem cell transplant. The chain couples TRBV15 to TRBJ1-1; a possible D gene is TRBD1 (6 bases). CDR3 sequence reads: CATSRSGTLATEAFF. The CDR3 bases are TGTGCCACCAGCAGGTCCGGGACACTGGCCACTGAAGCTTTCTTT.